A single sample is the source of the 5 T cell receptor beta chains below, sequenced in a study of shared clonotypes between healthy human individuals. Sequencing used immunoSEQ multiplex PCR; TCRdb keeps in-frame clones, though not all of them. The repertoire consists of 600,000 or so clones, with roughly 95% occurring once and the leading ten covering about 0.11%. CD45RO-negative, CCR7-positively selected cells formed the naive CD8 fraction, excluding terminally differentiated effector memory CD45RA+ cells. Sequencing used naive CD8+ T cells sorted from blood. These receptors all stem from a woman in her 30s in good health.

This clone was detected once. The chain carries TRBV4-2 and TRBJ2-7; TRBD1 is a possible D gene (5 bases). The germline gives CDR1 LGHNA, CDR2 YNFKEQ. The CDR3 extends over 18 amino acids. V dropped 8 bases and J dropped 0 bases, with 26 bases sitting between them. The CDR3 coding sequence is TGTGCCAGCTCGCCGACAGACCTCCGTCGGTTAAGCTCCTACGAGCAGTACTTC. It yields the protein CASSPTDLRRLSSYEQYF.

In this sample, this clone turned up a few times. The chain uses TRBV9 and TRBJ1-3; D unclear. This CDR3 is built from 14 residues. CDR1 and CDR2 from the germline V gene are SGDLS and YYNGEE. The V end lost 0 bases, the J end lost 0 bases, and 4 bases lay between the germline ends. As DNA, the CDR3 is TGTGCCAGCAGCGTAGAGGCCTCTGGAAACACCATATATTTT. Amino acids: CASSVEASGNTIYF.

The chain recombines TRBV28 with TRBJ2-1, with TRBD2 as a possible D gene (6 bases). CDR1 is MDHEN, CDR2 SYDVKM, per germline. This CDR3 has 19 amino acids. The V end lost 5 bases, the J end lost 10 bases, and 33 bases lay between the germline ends. CDR3 amino acids: CASSGPLTEGAFYSGEQFF. The CDR3 nucleotides read TGTGCCAGCAGTGGCCCGCTCACGGAGGGAGCGTTCTATAGTGGGGAGCAGTTCTTC.

The chain carries TRBV27 and TRBJ1-1; D gene ambiguous. This CDR3 region has 14 residues. CDR1 and CDR2 (germline): MNHEY, SMNVEV (reference sequence). With 6 bases removed from V and 1 base from J, the gap between germline ends came to 12 bases. CDR3 bases: TGTGCCAGCAGCCGTCCCGGGCCGAACACTGAAGCTTTCTTT. Protein sequence: CASSRPGPNTEAFF.

This chain joins TRBV27 and TRBJ2-7; 10 bases line up with TRBD2. CDR3 length equals 15 residues. V shed 4 bases, J shed 3 bases, and the junction held 6 bases outside the gene matches. Germline CDR1 MNHEY, CDR2 SMNVEV (reference sequence). The CDR3 reads CASSSRLAGFYEQYF. CDR3 DNA sequence: TGTGCCAGCAGTTCCCGACTAGCGGGTTTCTACGAGCAGTACTTC.